One T cell receptor beta chain is described in this entry. Its antigen is still unknown. The data derive from a study of lymphopenia after photon versus proton radiotherapy. Study-wide results and caveats: Post-nadir TCR diversity decline inversely tracked overall survival among those who died. Relative stability marked proton patients; photon patients lost diversity and naive cells. Survival link was tested only in deceased patients; proton benefit remains a possibility. Oligoclonal CD8+ Temra expansion after nadir drove photon patients' diversity drop.

This table comes from immunoSEQ multiplex PCR, and its TCRdb copy is limited to in-frame clones, with some not included. The table lists roughly 35,000 clones, more than 70% of them singletons. In germline, CDR1 is SGHTS, CDR2 YDEGEE. The CDR3 length is 14 residues. Trimming left V 4 bases short and J 1 base short, with 12 bases between. V usage is TRBV5-8 and J usage is TRBJ2-7; D gene unclear. Sequencing used peripheral blood, obtained from a patient treated with photon-based radiotherapy. The source of this sequence is a man aged 50-59 years with gastric cancer. CDR3 sequence reads: CASSPGILSYEQYF. The CDR3 DNA sequence: TGTGCCAGCAGCCCTGGGATTCTTTCCTACGAGCAGTACTTC.